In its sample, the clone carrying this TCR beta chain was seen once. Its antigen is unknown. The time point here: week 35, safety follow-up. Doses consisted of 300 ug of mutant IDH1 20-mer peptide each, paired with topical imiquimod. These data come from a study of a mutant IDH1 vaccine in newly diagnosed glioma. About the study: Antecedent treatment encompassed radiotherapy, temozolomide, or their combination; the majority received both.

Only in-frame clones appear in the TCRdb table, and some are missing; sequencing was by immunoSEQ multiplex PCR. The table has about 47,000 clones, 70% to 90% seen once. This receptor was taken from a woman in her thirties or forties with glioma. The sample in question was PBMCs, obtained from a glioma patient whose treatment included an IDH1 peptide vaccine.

The CDR3 protein is CASSFGPKETQYF. The DNA of the CDR3 is TGTGCCAGCAGCTTCGGACCGAAGGAGACCCAGTACTTC. This chain connects TRBV7-2 to TRBJ2-5; D unresolved. The CDR3 is 13 residues long. In germline, CDR1 is SGHTA, CDR2 FQGNSA. Between the trimmed V and J ends, which lost 3 bases and 5 bases, there was a span of 10 bases.